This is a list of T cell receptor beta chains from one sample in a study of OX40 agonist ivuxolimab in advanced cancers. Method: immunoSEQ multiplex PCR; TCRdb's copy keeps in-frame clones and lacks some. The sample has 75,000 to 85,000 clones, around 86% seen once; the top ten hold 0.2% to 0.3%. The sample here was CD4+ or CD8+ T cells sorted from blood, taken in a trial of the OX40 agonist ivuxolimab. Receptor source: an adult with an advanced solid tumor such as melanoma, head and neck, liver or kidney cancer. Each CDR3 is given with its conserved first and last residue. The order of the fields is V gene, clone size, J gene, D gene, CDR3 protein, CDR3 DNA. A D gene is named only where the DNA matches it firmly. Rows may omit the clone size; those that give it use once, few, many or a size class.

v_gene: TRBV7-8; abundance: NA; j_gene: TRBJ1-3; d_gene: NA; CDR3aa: CASSSRRFSGNTIYF; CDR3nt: TGTGCCAGCAGCTCGCGGCGATTCTCTGGAAACACCATATATTTT
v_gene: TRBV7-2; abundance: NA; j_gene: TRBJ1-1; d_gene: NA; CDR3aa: CASSFGGTNTEAFF; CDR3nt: TGTGCCAGCAGCTTCGGGGGCACCAACACTGAAGCTTTCTTT
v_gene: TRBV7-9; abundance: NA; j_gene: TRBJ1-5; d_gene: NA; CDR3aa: CASSLVGQPQHF; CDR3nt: TGTGCCAGCAGCCTTGTAGGTCAGCCCCAGCATTTT
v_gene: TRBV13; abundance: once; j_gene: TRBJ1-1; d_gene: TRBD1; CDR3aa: CASSPRDRVHTEAFF; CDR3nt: TGTGCCAGCAGCCCACGGGACAGGGTACACACTGAAGCTTTCTTT
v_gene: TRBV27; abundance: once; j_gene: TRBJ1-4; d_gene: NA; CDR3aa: CASRIQGSSEKLFF; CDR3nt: TGTGCCAGCCGCATTCAGGGTTCGAGTGAAAAACTGTTTTTT
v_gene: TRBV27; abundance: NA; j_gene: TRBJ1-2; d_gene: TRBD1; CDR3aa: CASRRTGVDYGYTF; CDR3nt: TGTGCCAGCAGGAGGACAGGGGTGGACTATGGCTACACCTTC
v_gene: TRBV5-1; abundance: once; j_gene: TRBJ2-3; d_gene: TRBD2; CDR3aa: CASSPGLAGGPPKGDTQYF; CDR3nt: TGCGCCAGCAGCCCGGGACTAGCGGGGGGCCCACCCAAAGGGGATACGCAGTATTTT
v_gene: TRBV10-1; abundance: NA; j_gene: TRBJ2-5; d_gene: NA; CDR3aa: CASSGQIQETQYF; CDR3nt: TGCGCCAGCAGTGGACAGATCCAAGAGACCCAGTACTTC
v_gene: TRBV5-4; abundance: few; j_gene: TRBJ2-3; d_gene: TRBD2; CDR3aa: CASSFGGYKTDTQYF; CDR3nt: TGTGCCAGCAGCTTCGGGGGGTACAAAACAGATACGCAGTATTTT
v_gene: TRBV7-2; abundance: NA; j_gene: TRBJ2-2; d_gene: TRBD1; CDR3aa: CASSSGTGVRGNTGELFF; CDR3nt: TGTGCCAGCAGCTCTGGGACAGGTGTTAGAGGGAACACCGGGGAGCTGTTTTTT
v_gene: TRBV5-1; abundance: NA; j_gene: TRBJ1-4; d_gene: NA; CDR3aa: CASSLEGKGVNEKLFF; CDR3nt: TGCGCCAGCAGCTTGGAGGGTAAAGGGGTTAATGAAAAACTGTTTTTT
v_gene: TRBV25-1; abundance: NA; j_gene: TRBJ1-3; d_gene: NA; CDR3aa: CASSKQGPDSGNTIYF; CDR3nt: TGTGCCAGCAGTAAACAGGGTCCAGACTCTGGAAACACCATATATTTT
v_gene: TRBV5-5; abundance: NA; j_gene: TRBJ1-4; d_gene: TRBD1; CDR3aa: CASSSGQLNEKLFF; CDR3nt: TGTGCCAGCAGCTCGGGACAGCTTAATGAAAAACTGTTTTTT
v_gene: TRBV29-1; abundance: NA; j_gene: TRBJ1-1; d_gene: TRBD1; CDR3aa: CSVARDSRAFF; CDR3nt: TGCAGCGTCGCTCGGGACAGTAGAGCTTTCTTT
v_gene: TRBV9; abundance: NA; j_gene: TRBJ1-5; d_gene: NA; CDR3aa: CASSRAERAGGDQPQHF; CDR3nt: TGTGCCAGCAGCAGAGCCGAAAGGGCTGGAGGGGATCAGCCCCAGCATTTT
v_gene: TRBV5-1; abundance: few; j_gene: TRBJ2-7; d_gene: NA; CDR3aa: CASSLAEYSYEQYF; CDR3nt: TGCGCCAGCAGCTTGGCAGAGTACTCCTACGAGCAGTACTTC
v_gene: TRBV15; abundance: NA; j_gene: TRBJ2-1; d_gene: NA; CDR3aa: CATSRVDNEQFF; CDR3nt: TGTGCCACCAGCAGAGTTGACAATGAGCAGTTCTTC
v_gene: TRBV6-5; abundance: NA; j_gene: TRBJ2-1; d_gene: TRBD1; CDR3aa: CASSYSGTGSYNEQFF; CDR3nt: TGTGCCAGCAGTTACTCGGGGACAGGCTCCTACAATGAGCAGTTCTTC
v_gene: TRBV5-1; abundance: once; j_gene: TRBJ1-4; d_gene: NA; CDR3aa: CASGSGTAATNEKLFF; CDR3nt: TGCGCCAGCGGTTCCGGGACCGCGGCAACTAATGAAAAACTGTTTTTT
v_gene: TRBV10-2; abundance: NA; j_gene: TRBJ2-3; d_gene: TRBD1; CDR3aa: CASMDPGQGTDTQYF; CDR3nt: TGCGCCAGCATGGATCCGGGACAGGGGACAGATACGCAGTATTTT
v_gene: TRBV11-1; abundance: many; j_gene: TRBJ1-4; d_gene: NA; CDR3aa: CASSPSRGSEKLFF; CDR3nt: TGTGCCAGCAGCCCGAGCCGGGGATCGGAAAAACTGTTTTTT
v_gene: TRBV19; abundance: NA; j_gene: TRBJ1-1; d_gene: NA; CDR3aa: CASGDMNTEAFF; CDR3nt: TGTGCCAGTGGAGATATGAACACTGAAGCTTTCTTT
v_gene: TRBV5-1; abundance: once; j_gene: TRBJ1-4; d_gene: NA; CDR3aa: CASRQGPSNEKLFF; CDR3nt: TGCGCCAGCAGACAGGGACCGTCTAATGAAAAACTGTTTTTT
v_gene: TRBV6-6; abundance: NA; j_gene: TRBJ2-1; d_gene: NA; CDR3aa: CASSYSPYNEQFF; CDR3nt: TGTGCCAGCAGTTACTCCCCCTACAATGAGCAGTTCTTC
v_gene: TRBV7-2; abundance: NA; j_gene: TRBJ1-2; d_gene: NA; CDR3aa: CASSLGVSVQNYGYTF; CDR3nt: TGTGCCAGCAGCTTAGGGGTTTCGGTTCAGAACTATGGCTACACCTTC
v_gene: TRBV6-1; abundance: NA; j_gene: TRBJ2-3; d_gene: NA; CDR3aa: CASGRFEADTQYF; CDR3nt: TGTGCCAGCGGGAGGTTTGAGGCAGATACGCAGTATTTT
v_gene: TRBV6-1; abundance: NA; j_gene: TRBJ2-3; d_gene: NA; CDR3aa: CAAWGRDTDTQYF; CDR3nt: TGTGCCGCCTGGGGCAGGGATACAGATACGCAGTATTTT
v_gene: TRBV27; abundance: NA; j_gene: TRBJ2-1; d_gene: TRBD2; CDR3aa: CASSFIPASGRGNEQFF; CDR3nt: TGTGCCAGCAGTTTCATTCCGGCTAGCGGGAGAGGTAATGAGCAGTTCTTC